The clone carrying this T cell receptor (beta chain) was seen a few times. What it recognizes is unknown. The sample originates from a study of a mutant IDH1 vaccine in newly diagnosed glioma. About the study: Scheduled for weeks 1, 3, 5, 7, 11, 15, 19 and 23, eight vaccinations were given to patients. Mean patient age was approximately 39 years; approximately 62% were male and approximately 40% female. Previous care, which was radiotherapy, temozolomide, or both, most often involved both. Study results and limitations: Top peripheral T cell clonotype shifts appeared unrelated to pseudoprogression.

Time point indicated: week 23, last vaccination. In the vaccine, a single dose held 300 ug of the mutant IDH1 20-mer peptide, along with topical imiquimod. Only in-frame clones appear in the TCRdb table, and some are missing; sequencing was by immunoSEQ multiplex PCR. This table has tens of thousands of clones, under 80% appearing once. From germline, CDR1 is MNHEY and CDR2 SMNVEV (reference sequence). Trimming took off 5 bases at V and 11 bases at J, with 12 bases between the two ends. CDR3 length equals 11 residues. Sequenced material: PBMCs, taken from a glioma patient whose treatment included an IDH1 peptide vaccine. The chain carries TRBV27 and TRBJ1-1; D is uncertain. The sequence derives from a man aged 50-60 years with glioma. CDR3 sequence (DNA): TGTGCCAGCAGTCAGGCAGGTCGGGCTTTCTTT. Protein product: CASSQAGRAFF.